Included here is one TCR beta chain sequence, with context. Investigators prepared the TCR beta libraries by applying iRepertoire HTBI primers and Arm-PCR of CDR3 regions. TCRdb re-derived calls from the multiplex PCR reads in MiXCR, one entry per CDR3 protein. Of approximately 350,000 distinct CDR3 sequences listed, roughly 17% are singletons. The CDR3 runs 16 residues. The germline V gene has CDR1 SGDLS and CDR2 YYNGEE. Trimming pared 7 bases from V and 6 bases from J, leaving 22 bases between. The data were obtained in a study of regulatory T cells in long-lasting Graves disease. On the study more broadly: Graves' patients (newly diagnosed) had been on antithyroid drugs under 3 months.

The time point is: newly diagnosed GD, antithyroid drugs for less than 3 months. PBMC RNA served as the TCR library source. Per American Thyroid Association guidelines, Graves' disease was diagnosed. A further study also used this sample, focusing on T cells in Graves' hyperthyroidism and ophthalmopathy. Per that study: In making diagnoses, clinical symptoms, serum thyroxine and TRAb, thyroid ultrasound and orbital computed tomography were all used. The TCR CDR3 first-round RT-PCR relied on the HTBI primer set.

The input for sequencing was peripheral blood mononuclear cells (PBMCs), taken at new diagnosis, from a patient treated with antithyroid drugs. The receptor comes from a woman aged 18-29 years with Graves disease. The chain has TRBV9 and TRBJ2-2; D perhaps matches TRBD1 (6 bases). CDR3 in amino acids: CASGGGRTDHPGELFF. As DNA, the CDR3 is TGTGCCAGCGGCGGCGGTAGGACAGACCACCCCGGGGAGCTGTTTTTT.